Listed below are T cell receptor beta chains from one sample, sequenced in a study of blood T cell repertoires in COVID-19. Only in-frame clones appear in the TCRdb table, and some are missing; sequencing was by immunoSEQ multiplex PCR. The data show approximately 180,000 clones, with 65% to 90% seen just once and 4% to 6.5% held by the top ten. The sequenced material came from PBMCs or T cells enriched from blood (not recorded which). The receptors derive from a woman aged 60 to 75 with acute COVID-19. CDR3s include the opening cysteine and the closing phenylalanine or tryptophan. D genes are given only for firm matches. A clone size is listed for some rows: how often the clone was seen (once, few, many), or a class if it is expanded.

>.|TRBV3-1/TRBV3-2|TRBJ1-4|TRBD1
TGTGCCAGCAGCCAAGGGACAGGGGGCCGTGAAAAACTGTTTTTT
CASSQGTGGREKLFF
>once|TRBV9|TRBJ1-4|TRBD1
TGTGCCAGCAGCGGAAGGACAGGGGAGGAAAAACTGTTTTTT
CASSGRTGEEKLFF
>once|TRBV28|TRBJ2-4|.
TGTGCCAGCAGTTTCCCAGGGCCGGGAGCCAAAAACATTCAGTACTTC
CASSFPGPGAKNIQYF
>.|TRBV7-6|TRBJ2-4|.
TGTGCCAGCAGCTTCCCTTGGGGAGGCAGGGCCAAAAACATTCAGTACTTC
CASSFPWGGRAKNIQYF
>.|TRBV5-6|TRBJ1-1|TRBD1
TGTGCCAGCAGCCCCGACAGGGCAGGAGCTTTCTTT
CASSPDRAGAFF
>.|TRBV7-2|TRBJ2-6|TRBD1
TGTGCCAGCAGCCGGGACAGGGTGCCAACTGGGGCCAACGTCCTGACTTTC
CASSRDRVPTGANVLTF
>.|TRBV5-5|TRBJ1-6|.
TGTGCCAGCAGCTTGCCCGGGAACAATTCACCCCTCCACTTT
CASSLPGNNSPLHF
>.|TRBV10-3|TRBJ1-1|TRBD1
TGTGCCATCCGGAGCTCGACAGGGTTGAACACTGAAGCTTTCTTT
CAIRSSTGLNTEAFF
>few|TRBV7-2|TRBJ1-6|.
TGTGCCAGCAGCTTAGTCCAGGATGGATCACCCCTCCACTTT
CASSLVQDGSPLHF
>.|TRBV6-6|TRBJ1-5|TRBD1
TGTGCCAGCAGTCCCGGGACAGGGGGACCCCTTAGCAATCAGCCCCAGCATTTT
CASSPGTGGPLSNQPQHF
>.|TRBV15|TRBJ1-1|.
TGTGCCACCAGTAGCCGGAAGCCGGCCACTGAAGCTTTCTTT
CATSSRKPATEAFF
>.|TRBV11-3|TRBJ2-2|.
TGTGCCAGCAGCCCGGGAATGAACACCGGGGAGCTGTTTTTT
CASSPGMNTGELFF
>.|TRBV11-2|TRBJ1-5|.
TGTGCCAGCAGCCAGGCCGGGGGGTTTAGTAATCAGCCCCAGCATTTT
CASSQAGGFSNQPQHF
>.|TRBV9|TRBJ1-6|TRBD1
TGTGCCAGCAGCGTAGAGGGGACAGGGATCTCACCCCTCCACTTT
CASSVEGTGISPLHF
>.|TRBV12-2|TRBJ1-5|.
TGTGCAACCTACGTGGTTTCGGGCAGGGGGCCGAGTGGGGCCCAGCATTTT
CATYVVSGRGPSGAQHF
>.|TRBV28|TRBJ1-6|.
TGTGCCACCTCCCGTGGCAGGGCGAATTCACCCCTCCACTTT
CATSRGRANSPLHF
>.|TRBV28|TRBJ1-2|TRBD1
TGTGCCAGCAGCCGTACAGGGGTAGGGAACTATGGCTACACCTTC
CASSRTGVGNYGYTF
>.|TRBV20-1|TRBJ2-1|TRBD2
TGCAGTGCTAGTGAGTCTAGCGGGAAGGATGGGAATGAGCAGTTCTTC
CSASESSGKDGNEQFF
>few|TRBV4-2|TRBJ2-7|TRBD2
TGTGCCAGCAGCTCTCCCGGGACTAGCGGGACCTACGAGCAGTACTTC
CASSSPGTSGTYEQYF
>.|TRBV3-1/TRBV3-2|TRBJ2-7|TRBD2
TGTGCCAGCAGCCAAGAGACGGGCCCTACGGGAGGTAGCGAGCAGTACTTC
CASSQETGPTGGSEQYF
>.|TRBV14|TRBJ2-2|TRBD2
TGTGCCAGCAGCCAGACGGAGCGGGAGTATATGACCGGGGAGCTGTTTTTT
CASSQTEREYMTGELFF
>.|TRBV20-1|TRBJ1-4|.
TGCAGTGCTAGTAAGGGGACTAATGAAAAACTGTTTTTT
CSASKGTNEKLFF
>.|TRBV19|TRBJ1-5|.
TGTGCCAGTATGCGGTGGGACAAAGACGACCAGCCCCAGCATTTT
CASMRWDKDDQPQHF
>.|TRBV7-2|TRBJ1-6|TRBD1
TGTGCCAGCAGCCCACGGACAGGGGGGTTCTATAATTCACCCCTCCACTTT
CASSPRTGGFYNSPLHF
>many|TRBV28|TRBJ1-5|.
TGTGCCAGCAGTTTAAGTAGTTTCTTAGGCAATCAGCCCCAGCATTTT
CASSLSSFLGNQPQHF
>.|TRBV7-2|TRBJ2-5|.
TGTGCCAGCAGCTTAGTGGGGGGGGCAGCCTCTCAAGAGACCCAGTACTTC
CASSLVGGAASQETQYF
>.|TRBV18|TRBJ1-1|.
TGTGCCAGCTCACCGGGGCACGAATCTTTCTTT
CASSPGHESFF
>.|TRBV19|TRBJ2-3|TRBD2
TGTGCCAGTAGTGTTTCCGGGTGGGGACTAGGGCCCACAGATACGCAGTATTTT
CASSVSGWGLGPTDTQYF
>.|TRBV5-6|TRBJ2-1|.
TGTGCCAGCAGCTTCAGGGGGGTCGAGTTCTTC
CASSFRGVEFF